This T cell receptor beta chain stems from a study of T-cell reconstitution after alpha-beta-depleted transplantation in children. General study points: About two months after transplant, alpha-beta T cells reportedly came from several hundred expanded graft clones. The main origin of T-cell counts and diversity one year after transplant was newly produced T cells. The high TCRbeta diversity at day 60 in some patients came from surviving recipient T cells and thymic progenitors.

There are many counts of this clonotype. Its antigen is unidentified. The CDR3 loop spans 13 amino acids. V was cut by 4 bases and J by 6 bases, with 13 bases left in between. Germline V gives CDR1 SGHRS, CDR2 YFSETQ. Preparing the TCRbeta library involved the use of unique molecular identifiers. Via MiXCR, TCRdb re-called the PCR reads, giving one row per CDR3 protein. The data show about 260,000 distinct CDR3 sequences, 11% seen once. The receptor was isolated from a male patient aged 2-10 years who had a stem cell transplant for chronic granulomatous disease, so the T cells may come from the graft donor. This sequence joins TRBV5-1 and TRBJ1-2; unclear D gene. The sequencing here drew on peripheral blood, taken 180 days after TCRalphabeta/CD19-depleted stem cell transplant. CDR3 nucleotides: TGCGCCAGCAGCCCGGGTCCGGGCGATGGCTACACCTTC. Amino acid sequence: CASSPGPGDGYTF.